This T cell receptor beta chain was captured in a study of control samples from healthy donors and cancer patients. Clones were sequenced by immunoSEQ multiplex PCR, and TCRdb holds only the in-frame ones, with some missing. The sample has about 150,000 clones, over 85% seen once. Germline V gene sequence: CDR1 SGHTA, CDR2 FQGNSA. The CDR3 covers 13 residues. The V end lost 4 bases, the J end lost 6 bases, and 13 bases lay between the germline ends. The chain combines TRBV7-2 with TRBJ2-7; weak D call: TRBD1 (5 bases). The sample taken for sequencing was blood. This clonotype was sampled from a man between 18 and 29 years old in good health. CDR3: CASSSGGRGEQYF. DNA for the CDR3: TGTGCCAGCAGCTCAGGTGGAAGGGGCGAGCAGTACTTC.